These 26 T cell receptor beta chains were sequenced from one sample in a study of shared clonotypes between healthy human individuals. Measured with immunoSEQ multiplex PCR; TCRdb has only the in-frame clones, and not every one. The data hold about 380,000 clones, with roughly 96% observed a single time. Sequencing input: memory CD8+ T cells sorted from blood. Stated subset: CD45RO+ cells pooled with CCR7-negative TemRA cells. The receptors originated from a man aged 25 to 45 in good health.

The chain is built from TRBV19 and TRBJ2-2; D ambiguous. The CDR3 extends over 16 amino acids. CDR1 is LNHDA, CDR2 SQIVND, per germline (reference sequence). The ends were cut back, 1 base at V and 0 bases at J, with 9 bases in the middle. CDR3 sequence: CASSIVGRSNTGELFF. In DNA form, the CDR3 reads TGTGCCAGTAGTATAGTCGGGCGGTCGAACACCGGGGAGCTGTTTTTT.

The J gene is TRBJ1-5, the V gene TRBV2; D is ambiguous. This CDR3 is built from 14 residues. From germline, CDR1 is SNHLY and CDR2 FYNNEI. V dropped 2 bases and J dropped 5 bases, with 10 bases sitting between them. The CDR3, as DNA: TGTGCCAGCAGTGAATCTATAGGCTATCAGCCCCAGCATTTT. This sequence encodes CASSESIGYQPQHF.

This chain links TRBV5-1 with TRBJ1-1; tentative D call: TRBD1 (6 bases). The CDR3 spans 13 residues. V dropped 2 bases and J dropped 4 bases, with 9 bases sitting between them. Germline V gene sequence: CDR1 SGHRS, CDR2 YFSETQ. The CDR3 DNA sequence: TGCGCCAGCAGCTTCCAGGGGAGCACTGAAGCTTTCTTT. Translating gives CASSFQGSTEAFF.

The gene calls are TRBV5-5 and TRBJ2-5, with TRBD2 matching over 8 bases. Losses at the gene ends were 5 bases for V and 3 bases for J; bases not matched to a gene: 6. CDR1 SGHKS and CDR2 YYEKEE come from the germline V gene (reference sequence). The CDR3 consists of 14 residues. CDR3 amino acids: CASSLAGRKETQYF. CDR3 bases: TGTGCCAGCAGTCTAGCGGGTAGAAAAGAGACCCAGTACTTC.

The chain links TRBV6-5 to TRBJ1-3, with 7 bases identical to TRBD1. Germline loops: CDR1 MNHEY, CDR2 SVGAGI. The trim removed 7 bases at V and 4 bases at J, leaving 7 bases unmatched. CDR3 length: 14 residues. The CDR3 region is CASNPTGKGNTIYF. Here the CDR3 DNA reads TGTGCCAGCAACCCGACAGGGAAGGGAAACACCATATATTTT.

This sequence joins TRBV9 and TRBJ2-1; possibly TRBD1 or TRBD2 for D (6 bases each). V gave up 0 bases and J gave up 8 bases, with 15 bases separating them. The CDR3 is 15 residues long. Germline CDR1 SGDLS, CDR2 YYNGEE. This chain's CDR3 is CASSVDSGGIDEQFF. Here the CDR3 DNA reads TGTGCCAGCAGCGTAGACTCCGGGGGCATTGATGAGCAGTTCTTC.

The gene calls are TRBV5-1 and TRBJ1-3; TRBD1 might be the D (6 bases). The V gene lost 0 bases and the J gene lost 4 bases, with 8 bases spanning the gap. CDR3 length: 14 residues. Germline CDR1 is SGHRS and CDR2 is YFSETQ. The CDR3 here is CASSLAGQGNTIYF. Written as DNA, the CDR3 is TGCGCCAGCAGCTTGGCCGGACAGGGAAACACCATATATTTT.

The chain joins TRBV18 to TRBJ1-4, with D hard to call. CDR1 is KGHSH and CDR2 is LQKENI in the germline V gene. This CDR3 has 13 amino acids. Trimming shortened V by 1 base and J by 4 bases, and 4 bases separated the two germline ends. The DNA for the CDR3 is TGTGCCAGCTCACCACAAAATAATGAAAAACTGTTTTTT. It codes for CASSPQNNEKLFF.

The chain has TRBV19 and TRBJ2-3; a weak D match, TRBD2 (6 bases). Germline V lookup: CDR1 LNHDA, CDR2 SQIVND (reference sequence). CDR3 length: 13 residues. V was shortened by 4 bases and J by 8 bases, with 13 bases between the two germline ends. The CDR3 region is CASSTRERATQYF. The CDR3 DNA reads TGTGCCAGTAGTACTCGGGAGAGGGCTACGCAGTATTTT.

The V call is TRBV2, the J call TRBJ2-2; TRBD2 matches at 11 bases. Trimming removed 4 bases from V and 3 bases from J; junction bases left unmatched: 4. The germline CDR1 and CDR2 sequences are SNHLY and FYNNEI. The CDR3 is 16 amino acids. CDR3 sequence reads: CASSGLAGGHTGELFF. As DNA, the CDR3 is TGTGCCAGCAGTGGGCTAGCGGGAGGCCACACCGGGGAGCTGTTTTTT.

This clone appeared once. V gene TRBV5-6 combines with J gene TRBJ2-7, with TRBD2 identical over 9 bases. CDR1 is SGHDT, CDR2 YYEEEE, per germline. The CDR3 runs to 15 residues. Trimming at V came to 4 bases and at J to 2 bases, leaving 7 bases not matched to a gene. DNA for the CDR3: TGTGCCAGCAGCGGGCGAGGCGGGAGGGCCTACGAGCAGTACTTC. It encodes CASSGRGGRAYEQYF.

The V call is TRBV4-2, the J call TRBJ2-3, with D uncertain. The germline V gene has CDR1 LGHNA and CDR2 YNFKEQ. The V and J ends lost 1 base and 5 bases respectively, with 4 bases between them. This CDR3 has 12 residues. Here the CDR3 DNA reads TGTGCCAGCAGCCAAGTACAAGATACGCAGTATTTT. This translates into CASSQVQDTQYF.

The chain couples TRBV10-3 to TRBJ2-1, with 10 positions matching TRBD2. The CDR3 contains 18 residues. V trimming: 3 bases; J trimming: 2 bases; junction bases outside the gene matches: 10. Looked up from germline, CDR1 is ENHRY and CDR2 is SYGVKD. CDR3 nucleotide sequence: TGTGCCATCAGTGATCTCTCCGGAAGCGGGAGGGCCTACAATGAGCAGTTCTTC. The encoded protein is CAISDLSGSGRAYNEQFF.

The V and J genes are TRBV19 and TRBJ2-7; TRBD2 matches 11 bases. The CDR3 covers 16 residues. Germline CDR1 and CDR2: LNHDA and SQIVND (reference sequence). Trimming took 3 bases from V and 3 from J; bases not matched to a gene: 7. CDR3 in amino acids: CASSIGLAGGRYEQYF. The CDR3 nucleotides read TGTGCCAGTAGTATCGGGCTAGCGGGAGGACGCTACGAGCAGTACTTC.

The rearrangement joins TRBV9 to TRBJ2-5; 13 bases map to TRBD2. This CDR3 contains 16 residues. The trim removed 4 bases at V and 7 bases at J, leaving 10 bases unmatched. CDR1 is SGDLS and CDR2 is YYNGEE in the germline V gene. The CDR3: CASSPRTSGSSGTQYF. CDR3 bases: TGTGCCAGCAGCCCCCGGACTAGCGGGAGTAGTGGGACCCAGTACTTC.

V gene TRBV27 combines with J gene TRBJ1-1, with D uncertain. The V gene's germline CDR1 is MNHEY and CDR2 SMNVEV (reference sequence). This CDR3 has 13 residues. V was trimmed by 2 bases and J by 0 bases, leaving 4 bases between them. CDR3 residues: CASSLRLNTEAFF. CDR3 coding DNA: TGTGCCAGCAGTTTAAGACTGAACACTGAAGCTTTCTTT.

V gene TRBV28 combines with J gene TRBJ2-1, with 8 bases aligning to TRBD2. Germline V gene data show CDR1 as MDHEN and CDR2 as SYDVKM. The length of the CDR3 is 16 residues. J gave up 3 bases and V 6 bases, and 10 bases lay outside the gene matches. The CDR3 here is CASSRPTSGFYNEQFF. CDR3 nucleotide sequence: TGTGCCAGCAGCCGACCTACTAGCGGCTTCTACAATGAGCAGTTCTTC.

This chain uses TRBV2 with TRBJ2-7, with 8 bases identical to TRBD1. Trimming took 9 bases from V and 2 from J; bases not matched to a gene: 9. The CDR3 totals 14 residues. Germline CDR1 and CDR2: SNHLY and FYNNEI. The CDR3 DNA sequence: TGTGCCAGTCCGAGACAGGGGCGTACCTACGAGCAGTACTTC. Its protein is CASPRQGRTYEQYF.

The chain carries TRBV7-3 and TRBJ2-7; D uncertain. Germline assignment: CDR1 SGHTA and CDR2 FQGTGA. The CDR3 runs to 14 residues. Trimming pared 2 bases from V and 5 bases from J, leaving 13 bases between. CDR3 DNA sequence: TGTGCCAGCAGCTTAGACGGATTGTCCAACGAGCAGTACTTC. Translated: CASSLDGLSNEQYF.

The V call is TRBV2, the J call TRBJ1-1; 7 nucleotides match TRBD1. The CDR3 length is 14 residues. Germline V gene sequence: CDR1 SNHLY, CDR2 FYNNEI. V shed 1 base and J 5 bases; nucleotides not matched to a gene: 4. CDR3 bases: TGTGCCAGCAGTGAAGACTTCAGGGGGACTGAAGCTTTCTTT. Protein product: CASSEDFRGTEAFF. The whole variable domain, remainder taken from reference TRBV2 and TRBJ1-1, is EPEVTQTPSHQVTQMGQEVILRCVPISNHLYFYWYRQILGQKVEFLVSFYNNEISEKSEIFDDQFSVERPDGSNFTLKIRSTKLEDSAMYFCASSEDFRGTEAFFGQGTRLTVV.

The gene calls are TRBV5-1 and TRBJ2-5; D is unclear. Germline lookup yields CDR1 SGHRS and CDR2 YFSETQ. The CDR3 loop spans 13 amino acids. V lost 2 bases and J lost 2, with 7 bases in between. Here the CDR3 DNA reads TGCGCCAGCAGCTTCGGGCCTCAAGAGACCCAGTACTTC. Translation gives CASSFGPQETQYF.

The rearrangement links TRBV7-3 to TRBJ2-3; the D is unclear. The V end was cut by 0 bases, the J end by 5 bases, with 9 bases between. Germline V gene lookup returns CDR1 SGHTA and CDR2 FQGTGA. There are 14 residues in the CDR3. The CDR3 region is CASSLTGLGDTQYF. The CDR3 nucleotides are TGTGCCAGCAGCTTAACAGGGTTAGGAGATACGCAGTATTTT. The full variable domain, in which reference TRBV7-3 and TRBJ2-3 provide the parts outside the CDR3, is GAGVSQTPSNKVTEKGKYVELRCDPISGHTALYWYRQSLGQGPEFLIYFQGTGAADDSGLPNDRFFAVRPEGSVSTLKIQRTERGDSAVYLCASSLTGLGDTQYFGPGTRLTVL.

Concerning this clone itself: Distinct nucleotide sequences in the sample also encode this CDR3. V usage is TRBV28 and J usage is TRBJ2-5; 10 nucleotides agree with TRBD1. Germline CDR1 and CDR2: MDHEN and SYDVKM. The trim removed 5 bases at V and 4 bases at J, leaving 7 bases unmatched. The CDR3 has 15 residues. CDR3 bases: TGTGCCAGCAGTCCTTACGACAGGGGGCTAGAGACCCAGTACTTC. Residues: CASSPYDRGLETQYF.

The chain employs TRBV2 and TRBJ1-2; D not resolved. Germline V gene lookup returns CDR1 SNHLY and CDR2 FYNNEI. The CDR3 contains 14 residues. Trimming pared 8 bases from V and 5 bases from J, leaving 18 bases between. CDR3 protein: CASGQTGRLYGYTF. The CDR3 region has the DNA TGTGCCAGCGGCCAGACGGGTAGACTATATGGCTACACCTTC.

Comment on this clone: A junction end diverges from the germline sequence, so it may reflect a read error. The CDR3 loop is CASSPARGTRFGQETQYF. The CDR3 DNA follows: TGTGCTAGCAGCCCTGCCCGTGGGACGAGGTTCGGGCAGGAGACCCAGTACTTC. The chain carries TRBV7-7 and TRBJ2-5; D possibly uses TRBD1 or TRBD2 (5 bases each). The germline V gene has CDR1 SSHAT and CDR2 FNYEAQ (reference sequence). The CDR3 has 18 amino acids. Full variable domain (missing parts from reference TRBV7-7 and TRBJ2-5): GAGVSQSPRYKVTKRGQDVTLRCDPISSHATLYWYQQALGQGPEFLTYFNYEAQPDKSGLPSDRFSAERPEGSISTLTIQRTEQRDSAMYRCASSPARGTRFGQETQYFGPGTRLLVL.

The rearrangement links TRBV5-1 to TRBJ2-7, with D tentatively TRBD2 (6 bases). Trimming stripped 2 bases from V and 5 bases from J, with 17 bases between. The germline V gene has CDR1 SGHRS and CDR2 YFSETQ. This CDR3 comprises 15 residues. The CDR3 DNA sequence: TGCGCCAGCAGCTTTAATTTTCCAGGAGGGAACGAGCAGTACTTC. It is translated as CASSFNFPGGNEQYF.